These T cell receptor beta chains were read from a single sample in a study of PD-1 blockade in classical Hodgkin lymphoma. Generated by immunoSEQ multiplex PCR, the TCRdb table keeps only in-frame clones and is missing some. The repertoire consists of about 21,000 clones, with about 94% occurring once and the leading ten covering approximately 5%. Sequencing used peripheral blood mononuclear cells (PBMCs). The source is a human donor with classical Hodgkin lymphoma. CDR3s include the opening cysteine and the closing phenylalanine or tryptophan. A D gene is named only where the DNA matches it firmly. The size field is filled for only some rows; it gives once, few, many or a size class.

16 | TRBD1 | TRBJ1-1 | TRBV5-1 | - | CASSGGQGAVNTEAFF | TGCGCCAGCAGCGGGGGACAGGGGGCTGTGAACACTGAAGCTTTCTTT
12 | - | TRBJ1-1 | TRBV29-1 | - | CSVEVGRGVAFF | TGCAGCGTTGAAGTAGGGAGAGGTGTAGCTTTCTTT
16 | - | TRBJ2-3 | TRBV7-9 | - | CASSLPTPIRADTQYF | TGTGCCAGCAGCCTCCCGACCCCGATTAGGGCAGATACGCAGTATTTT
14 | - | TRBJ1-2 | TRBV14 | - | CASSQVQGDYGYTF | TGTGCCAGCAGCCAAGTTCAGGGTGACTATGGCTACACCTTC
14 | TRBD1 | TRBJ1-1 | TRBV18 | - | CASSPTGRFAEAFF | TGTGCCAGCTCACCGACAGGGAGGTTCGCTGAAGCTTTCTTT
11 | - | TRBJ2-7 | TRBV30 | - | CAWSSIREQYF | TGTGCCTGGAGTTCAATCCGTGAGCAGTACTTC
16 | - | TRBJ1-3 | TRBV5-1 | - | CATSLTRIHSGNTIYF | TGCGCCACCAGCTTGACACGGATCCACTCTGGAAACACCATATATTTT
13 | - | TRBJ1-2 | TRBV28 | - | CASNSGGSYGYTF | TGTGCCAGCAATTCGGGGGGCAGCTATGGCTACACCTTC
13 | - | TRBJ1-1 | TRBV19 | - | CASSIMGSTEAFF | TGTGCCAGTAGTATAATGGGCAGCACTGAAGCTTTCTTT
14 | TRBD1 | TRBJ1-1 | TRBV2 | - | CASSPGTGGTEAFF | TGTGCCAGCAGTCCCGGGACAGGCGGTACTGAAGCTTTCTTT
13 | TRBD1 | TRBJ1-1 | TRBV25-1 | - | CASSTGGFTEAFF | TGTGCCAGCAGTACAGGGGGCTTCACTGAAGCTTTCTTT
15 | - | TRBJ1-2 | TRBV6-6 | - | CASTRDPNFGYGYTF | TGTGCCAGCACCCGGGACCCAAACTTCGGCTATGGCTACACCTTC
14 | TRBD1 | TRBJ1-6 | TRBV27 | - | CASSFRQGGSPLHF | TGTGCCAGCAGTTTCAGACAGGGGGGTTCACCCCTCCACTTT
14 | - | TRBJ2-1 | TRBV10-2 | once | CASSSPLKRNEQFF | TGCGCCAGCTCAAGCCCACTGAAGAGGAATGAGCAGTTCTTC
13 | TRBD1 | TRBJ1-5 | TRBV2 | few | CASTTGVDQPQHF | TGTGCCAGCACGACAGGGGTGGATCAGCCCCAGCATTTT
14 | TRBD1 | TRBJ1-4 | TRBV28 | - | CASFVGTAGEKLFF | TGTGCCAGCTTTGTGGGGACAGCCGGGGAAAAACTGTTTTTT
13 | - | TRBJ1-5 | TRBV7-9 | few | CASSSTGSMTQHF | TGTGCCAGCAGCTCCACAGGGTCCATGACCCAGCATTTT
15 | - | TRBJ2-3 | TRBV29-1 | few | CSVVLGTGSTDTQYF | TGCAGCGTTGTTCTTGGGACGGGGTCCACAGATACGCAGTATTTT
13 | - | TRBJ1-1 | TRBV28 | - | CASSLSGRDKAFF | TGTGCCAGCAGTTTATCGGGGAGGGATAAAGCTTTCTTT
16 | TRBD1 | TRBJ2-5 | TRBV6-5 | - | CASSSYRTGIQETQYF | TGTGCCAGCAGTTCATATAGGACAGGGATCCAAGAGACCCAGTACTTC
14 | TRBD1 | TRBJ1-4 | TRBV28 | - | CASFPGTGIEKLFF | TGTGCCAGCTTTCCCGGGACAGGGATTGAAAAACTGTTTTTT
20 | - | TRBJ2-1 | TRBV28 | - | CASSFPSPVSQRSSYNEQFF | TGTGCCAGCAGTTTCCCCAGCCCCGTCTCCCAGCGGAGCTCCTACAATGAGCAGTTCTTC
13 | - | TRBJ2-1 | TRBV29-1 | - | CSVDLGETGEQFF | TGCAGCGTAGACCTTGGGGAAACCGGTGAGCAGTTCTTC
16 | TRBD2 | TRBJ2-2 | TRBV5-1 | - | CASSFSPSGNTGELFF | TGCGCCAGCAGCTTCTCGCCTAGCGGGAACACCGGGGAGCTGTTTTTT
16 | - | TRBJ1-3 | TRBV11-2 | - | CASSSSGWASGNTIYF | TGTGCCAGCAGTTCCTCAGGCTGGGCTTCTGGAAACACCATATATTTT
15 | TRBD1 | TRBJ2-1 | TRBV7-2 | - | CASSYGTGLYNEQFF | TGTGCCAGCAGCTACGGGACAGGGCTTTACAATGAGCAGTTCTTC
15 | - | TRBJ1-4 | TRBV5-7 | - | CASSLGRTVSEKLFF | TGTGCCAGCAGCTTGGGTAGGACAGTGTCTGAAAAACTGTTTTTT
15 | - | TRBJ1-2 | TRBV7-9 | - | CASSLVGQGRSGYTF | TGTGCCAGCAGCTTAGTAGGGCAGGGGAGAAGCGGCTACACCTTC
17 | - | TRBJ2-1 | TRBV18 | - | CASSPARAGSSYNEQFF | TGTGCCAGCTCACCCGCCCGCGCGGGGAGCTCCTACAATGAGCAGTTCTTC
15 | TRBD1 | TRBJ2-7 | TRBV4-1 | - | CASSPGITDRAVQYF | TGCGCCAGCAGCCCCGGAATAACGGACAGGGCGGTGCAGTACTTC
14 | TRBD1 | TRBJ2-7 | TRBV5-4 | - | CASSLEQGAYEQYF | TGTGCCAGCAGCTTGGAACAGGGGGCCTACGAGCAGTACTTC
13 | TRBD2 | TRBJ2-7 | TRBV7-8 | - | CASSLGGGVEQYF | TGTGCCAGCAGCTTAGGGGGAGGGGTCGAGCAGTACTTC
15 | - | TRBJ1-1 | TRBV7-2 | once | CASSLVSPTVGEAFF | TGTGCCAGCAGCTTAGTAAGCCCGACAGTCGGTGAAGCTTTCTTT
15 | - | TRBJ2-5 | TRBV25-1 | - | CASSESDWKQETQYF | TGTGCCAGCAGTGAATCCGACTGGAAACAAGAGACCCAGTACTTC
13 | - | TRBJ1-4 | TRBV15 | - | CATSRDQVEKLFF | TGTGCCACCAGCAGAGATCAAGTAGAAAAACTGTTTTTT
15 | - | TRBJ1-2 | TRBV4-3 | - | CASSQGDRNHYGYTF | TGCGCCAGCAGCCAAGGTGACCGGAATCACTATGGCTACACCTTC
13 | - | TRBJ2-7 | TRBV27 | - | CASRDLRGYEQYF | TGTGCCAGCAGGGACCTCCGGGGGTACGAGCAGTACTTC
17 | - | TRBJ2-3 | TRBV7-2 | - | CASSSSGSTVLPDTQYF | TGTGCCAGCAGCTCTTCCGGAAGCACGGTCCTCCCAGATACGCAGTATTTT
12 | - | TRBJ2-1 | TRBV5-4 | - | CASSLAHNEQFF | TGTGCCAGCAGCTTGGCCCACAATGAGCAGTTCTTC
16 | - | TRBJ1-5 | TRBV28 | - | CASTNLGLMSNQPQHF | TGTGCCAGCACTAATTTGGGGTTAATGAGCAATCAGCCCCAGCATTTT
13 | - | TRBJ1-2 | TRBV25-1 | - | CASSGPPAYGYTF | TGTGCCAGCAGTGGGCCCCCCGCCTATGGCTACACCTTC
15 | - | TRBJ2-7 | TRBV5-1 | - | CASSLEATRVYEQYF | TGCGCCAGCAGCTTGGAGGCGACCCGGGTCTACGAGCAGTACTTC
15 | - | TRBJ2-7 | TRBV2 | - | CASRAGRGPPHEQYF | TGTGCCAGCAGGGCGGGAAGGGGGCCTCCCCACGAGCAGTACTTC
15 | - | TRBJ2-1 | TRBV11-2 | - | CASSQTGQIYNEQFF | TGTGCCAGCAGCCAGACAGGACAGATCTACAATGAGCAGTTCTTC
13 | - | TRBJ2-7 | TRBV2 | - | CASSGGLSYEQYF | TGTGCCAGCAGTGGGGGGCTCTCCTACGAGCAGTACTTC
13 | - | TRBJ1-1 | TRBV29-1 | few | CSVIEGMNTEAFF | TGCAGCGTTATTGAGGGAATGAACACTGAAGCTTTCTTT
14 | - | TRBJ2-3 | TRBV11-3 | - | CASSLDRLTDTQYF | TGTGCCAGCAGCTTAGACAGGCTCACAGATACGCAGTATTTT
15 | - | TRBJ2-5 | TRBV7-2 | - | CASSLQSGEGETQYF | TGTGCCAGCAGTTTACAGTCAGGGGAGGGGGAGACCCAGTACTTC
14 | TRBD1 | TRBJ2-7 | TRBV5-6 | - | CASSLTGAPYEQYF | TGTGCCAGCAGCTTAACAGGGGCCCCCTACGAGCAGTACTTC
15 | - | TRBJ1-6 | TRBV18 | - | CASSDGTSYNSPLHF | TGTGCCAGCTCAGACGGGACCAGCTATAATTCACCCCTCCACTTT
17 | - | TRBJ1-1 | TRBV15 | - | CATSRDGGHPWGTEAFF | TGTGCCACCAGCAGAGATGGGGGACACCCTTGGGGCACTGAAGCTTTCTTT